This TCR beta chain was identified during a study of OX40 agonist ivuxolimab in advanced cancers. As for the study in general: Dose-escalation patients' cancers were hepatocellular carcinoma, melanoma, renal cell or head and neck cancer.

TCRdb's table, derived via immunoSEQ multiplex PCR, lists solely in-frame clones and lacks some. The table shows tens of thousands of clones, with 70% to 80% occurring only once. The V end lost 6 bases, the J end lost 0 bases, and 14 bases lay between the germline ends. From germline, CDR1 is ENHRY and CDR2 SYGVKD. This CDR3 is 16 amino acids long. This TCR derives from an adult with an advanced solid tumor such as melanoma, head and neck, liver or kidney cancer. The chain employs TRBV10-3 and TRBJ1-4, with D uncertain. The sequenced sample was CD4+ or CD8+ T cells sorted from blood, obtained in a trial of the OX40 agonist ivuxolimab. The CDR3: CAISDRPTPTNEKLFF. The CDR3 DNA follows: TGTGCCATCAGCGATCGGCCCACTCCAACTAATGAAAAACTGTTTTTT.